Each of the 30 T cell receptor beta chains below was sequenced from the same sample in a study of PD-1 blockade in classical Hodgkin lymphoma. Every one of the patients relapsed after autologous stem cell transplantation (brentuximab vedotin exposure was variable). Data came from immunoSEQ multiplex PCR; TCRdb stores just in-frame clones and leaves some out. The table has roughly 11,000 clones, around 80% seen once. Sequences were derived from peripheral blood mononuclear cells (PBMCs), sampled before the second cycle of nivolumab. These receptors all stem from a human donor with classical Hodgkin lymphoma.

The chain carries TRBV5-1 and TRBJ2-7; TRBD2 aligns across 12 bases. The CDR3 runs to 21 residues. In germline, CDR1 is SGHRS, CDR2 YFSETQ. Trimming removed 0 bases from V and 6 bases from J; junction bases left unmatched: 22. This CDR3 reads CASSLGRGSPTSGRLRLEQYF. The CDR3 bases are TGCGCCAGCAGCTTGGGTAGGGGCAGCCCGACTAGCGGGAGATTAAGACTCGAGCAGTACTTC.

The chain employs TRBV10-2 and TRBJ1-3; D unresolved. The V end lost 3 bases, the J end lost 4 bases, and 7 bases lay between the germline ends. This CDR3 contains 13 residues. CDR1 WSHSY and CDR2 SAAADI come from the germline V gene. The CDR3 spells CASSDSEGNTIYF. In nucleotides, the CDR3 is TGCGCCAGCAGTGATTCTGAGGGAAACACCATATATTTT.

The chain uses TRBV5-1 and TRBJ2-5, with 8 bases matching TRBD1. V shed 3 bases, J shed 6 bases, and the junction held 7 bases outside the gene matches. The CDR3 is made up of 14 amino acids. Germline V gene sequence: CDR1 SGHRS, CDR2 YFSETQ. For the CDR3, the DNA is TGCGCCAGCAGCTCCGGACAGGGCATCCAGACCCAGTACTTC. Translated: CASSSGQGIQTQYF.

This sequence joins TRBV19 and TRBJ1-2; 7 nucleotides agree with TRBD1. The CDR3 is made up of 16 amino acids. Germline V lookup: CDR1 LNHDA, CDR2 SQIVND (reference sequence). V dropped 5 bases and J dropped 7; count of bases not matched to a gene: 16. This chain's CDR3 is CASSSLTGRVTFGYTF. In nucleotides, the CDR3 is TGTGCCAGTAGTTCCTTGACAGGGCGGGTTACATTTGGCTACACCTTC. The whole variable domain, remainder taken from reference TRBV19 and TRBJ1-2, is DGGITQSPKYLFRKEGQNVTLSCEQNLNHDAMYWYRQDPGQGLRLIYYSQIVNDFQKGDIAEGYSVSREKKESFPLTVTSAQKNPTAFYLCASSSLTGRVTFGYTFGSGTRLTVV.

The chain links TRBV6-6 to TRBJ2-5; TRBD2 agrees at 7 bases. The CDR3 is made up of 15 amino acids. Germline V gene data show CDR1 as MNHNY and CDR2 as SVGAGI (reference sequence). With 0 bases clipped from V and 2 bases from J, the junction kept 3 bases outside the gene matches. The CDR3 nucleotides read TGTGCCAGCAGTTACTCTCGTAGCGGGCAAGAGACCCAGTACTTC. Its protein is CASSYSRSGQETQYF.

The rearrangement uses TRBV2 and TRBJ2-7, with a tentative D call TRBD1 (7 bases). Germline CDR1 and CDR2: SNHLY and FYNNEI. The CDR3 spans 12 residues. Trimming took 6 bases from V and 4 from J, leaving 10 bases between them. The CDR3 here is CASSPGGYEQYF. In DNA form, the CDR3 reads TGTGCCAGCAGCCCAGGGGGGTACGAGCAGTACTTC.

The chain carries TRBV19 and TRBJ2-7; the D gene is possibly TRBD1 (5 bases). Trimming removed 10 bases from V and 3 bases from J, with 19 bases in between. This CDR3 spans 14 amino acids. The V gene's germline CDR1 is LNHDA and CDR2 SQIVND (reference sequence). The CDR3 is CATRKQATYYEQYF. The CDR3 coding sequence is TGTGCCACTCGAAAACAGGCGACCTACTACGAGCAGTACTTC.

The rearrangement uses TRBV5-1 and TRBJ2-3; D ambiguous. Trimming removed 3 bases from V and 3 bases from J, with 5 bases in between. Per the germline V gene, CDR1 is SGHRS and CDR2 is YFSETQ. The CDR3 extends over 12 amino acids. The CDR3 DNA reads as TGCGCCAGCAGCTCTCCAACAGATACGCAGTATTTT. As protein: CASSSPTDTQYF.

The chain combines TRBV10-1 with TRBJ1-6, with D hard to call. The CDR3 consists of 13 residues. The germline V gene encodes CDR1 WNHNN and CDR2 SYGVQD (reference sequence). V lost 4 bases and J 3 bases, leaving 4 bases between the germline ends. CDR3 in amino acids: CASSGDYNSPLHF. CDR3 nucleotides: TGCGCCAGCAGTGGGGACTATAATTCACCCCTCCACTTT.

V and J are TRBV9 and TRBJ2-1; maybe TRBD2 (7 bases). The V and J ends lost 4 bases and 4 bases respectively, with 15 bases between them. The length of the CDR3 is 15 residues. Per germline, CDR1 SGDLS and CDR2 YYNGEE. Here the CDR3 reads CASSPHREGYNEQFF. In nucleotides, the CDR3 is TGTGCCAGCAGCCCACACAGGGAGGGTTACAATGAGCAGTTCTTC. Full variable domain (outside the CDR3, taken from reference TRBV9 and TRBJ2-1): DSGVTQTPKHLITATGQRVTLRCSPRSGDLSVYWYQQSLDQGLQFLIQYYNGEERAKGNILERFSAQQFPDLHSELNLSSLELGDSALYFCASSPHREGYNEQFFGPGTRLTVL.

V and J are TRBV28 and TRBJ1-2; 7 bases fit TRBD1. Germline V gene data show CDR1 as MDHEN and CDR2 as SYDVKM. V was clipped by 5 bases and J by 5 bases; unmatched bases: 8. The CDR3 consists of 14 residues. The CDR3 nucleotides read TGTGCCAGCAGTGGGAGGGGGCGAAGGTATGGCTACACCTTC. Translation: CASSGRGRRYGYTF.

The V call is TRBV9, the J call TRBJ1-4, with 7 bases identical to TRBD1. The CDR3 extends over 15 amino acids. Germline lookup yields CDR1 SGDLS and CDR2 YYNGEE. V gave up 4 bases and J gave up 7 bases; unmatched junction bases: 10. The CDR3 DNA is TGTGCCAGCAGCCCCCAAGGGACAGCCTTTGAAAAACTGTTTTTT. Protein sequence: CASSPQGTAFEKLFF.

J is TRBJ1-6 and V is TRBV7-9, with D hard to call. V was pared by 1 base and J by 7 bases, with 11 bases between. The CDR3 loop spans 15 amino acids. From germline, CDR1 is SEHNR and CDR2 FQNEAQ (reference sequence). CDR3 residues: CASSLGRASNSPLHF. CDR3 nucleotides: TGTGCCAGCAGCTTAGGTAGGGCCTCGAATTCACCCCTCCACTTT.

The gene calls are TRBV5-1 and TRBJ2-5; unclear D gene. V was trimmed by 5 bases and J by 5 bases, leaving 10 bases between them. Germline CDR1 reads SGHRS; CDR2 reads YFSETQ. CDR3 size: 12 residues. The CDR3 here is CASRRVLETQYF. CDR3 nucleotides: TGCGCCAGCAGAAGGGTTCTGGAGACCCAGTACTTC.

The table lists this clone with a few counts. The rearrangement links TRBV5-5 to TRBJ2-5, with a tentative D call TRBD2 (5 bases). Deletions cut 1 base from V and 3 bases from J, with 7 bases between. Germline V lookup: CDR1 SGHKS, CDR2 YYEKEE (reference sequence). The CDR3 is 13 amino acids. The CDR3 DNA is TGTGCCAGCAGCTTGCCCGGGAAAGAGACCCAGTACTTC. Translating it yields CASSLPGKETQYF.

CDR3 nucleotides: TGTGCCACCAGCAGAGAGAAGCGGGGGGCGTACGAGCAGTACTTC. Its protein product is CATSREKRGAYEQYF. The chain uses TRBV15 and TRBJ2-7; the match to TRBD2 covers 9 bases. Germline trimming cut 0 bases from V and 4 bases from J; bases unmatched to any gene: 4. The CDR3 has 15 residues. Germline V CDR1 and CDR2: LNHNV, YYDKDF (reference sequence).

The chain recombines TRBV5-1 with TRBJ2-5; D may be TRBD1 (5 bases). CDR3 length equals 15 residues. V lost 0 bases and J 1 base, leaving 10 bases between the germline ends. Germline V CDR1 and CDR2: SGHRS, YFSETQ. CDR3 sequence (DNA): TGCGCCAGCAGCTTGGTTTCAGGGCGCCAAGAGACCCAGTACTTC. Translated, it gives CASSLVSGRQETQYF.

The V call is TRBV5-4, the J call TRBJ2-7; 7 bases fit TRBD1. Losses at the gene ends were 4 bases for V and 2 bases for J; bases not matched to a gene: 9. The CDR3 spans 15 residues. Germline V gene sequence: CDR1 SGHNT, CDR2 YYREEE (reference sequence). DNA for the CDR3: TGTGCCAGCAGCACATCCGGGACAGCAGCCTACGAGCAGTACTTC. It is translated as CASSTSGTAAYEQYF.

This chain joins TRBV28 and TRBJ1-2; TRBD1 matches 8 bases. Losses at the gene ends were 6 bases for V and 3 bases for J; bases not matched to a gene: 12. Germline lookup yields CDR1 MDHEN and CDR2 SYDVKM. There are 16 residues in the CDR3. The CDR3 DNA is TGTGCCAGCAGCCGCCGGGGCTGGGGACAGGACTATGGCTACACCTTC. Translated, it gives CASSRRGWGQDYGYTF.

This chain links TRBV6-5 with TRBJ1-1; D ambiguous. The CDR3 has 15 amino acids. In germline, CDR1 is MNHEY, CDR2 SVGAGI. Trimming shortened V by 2 bases and J by 1 base, and 11 bases separated the two germline ends. The CDR3 DNA follows: TGTGCCAGCAGTTACCTCCTGGGGTGGAACACTGAAGCTTTCTTT. Encoded protein: CASSYLLGWNTEAFF.

V and J are TRBV30 and TRBJ2-5; D is unresolved. V was pared by 4 bases and J by 4 bases, with 13 bases between. The CDR3 loop spans 13 amino acids. The germline V gene encodes CDR1 GTSNPN and CDR2 SVGIG (reference sequence). The CDR3 spells CAWNSDPTETQYF. DNA for the CDR3: TGTGCCTGGAACTCGGATCCCACAGAGACCCAGTACTTC.

The chain uses TRBV7-3 and TRBJ2-5; TRBD1 is a possible D gene (6 bases). This CDR3 is built from 14 residues. Trimming removed 5 bases at V and 5 bases at J, with 15 bases between. CDR1 and CDR2 (germline): SGHTA, FQGTGA. The CDR3 DNA follows: TGTGCCAGCAGCCCAGGACAGTCAGCGGAGACCCAGTACTTC. It codes for CASSPGQSAETQYF. Complete variable domain (other parts from reference TRBV7-3 and TRBJ2-5): GAGVSQTPSNKVTEKGKYVELRCDPISGHTALYWYRQSLGQGPEFLIYFQGTGAADDSGLPNDRFFAVRPEGSVSTLKIQRTERGDSAVYLCASSPGQSAETQYFGPGTRLLVL.

The V call is TRBV6-1, the J call TRBJ1-2; D possibly corresponds to TRBD1 (6 bases). This CDR3 spans 13 amino acids. Germline CDR1 MNHNS, CDR2 SASEGT. Trimming pared 8 bases from V and 7 bases from J, leaving 17 bases between. This CDR3 reads CASELGTSSGYTF. DNA for the CDR3: TGTGCCAGCGAATTAGGGACATCGTCTGGCTACACCTTC.

CDR3 nucleotides: TGTGCCAGCAGCTTAGGGTTCGGGAGCCCGTGGCAGTACTTC. Translating gives CASSLGFGSPWQYF. The chain employs TRBV7-3 and TRBJ2-7, with a tentative D call TRBD2 (6 bases). Germline CDR1 and CDR2: SGHTA and FQGTGA. V was clipped by 2 bases and J by 9 bases, with 17 bases between them. The length of the CDR3 is 14 residues.

The genes are TRBV18 and TRBJ2-7; no reliable D call. The CDR3 sequence is 13 residues long. Trimming pared 0 bases from V and 5 bases from J, leaving 8 bases between. The germline gives CDR1 KGHSH, CDR2 LQKENI. In DNA, the CDR3 is TGTGCCAGCTCACCACCGATAAGGAACGAGCAGTACTTC. Encoded protein: CASSPPIRNEQYF. The full variable domain, in which reference TRBV18 and TRBJ2-7 provide the parts outside the CDR3, is NAGVMQNPRHLVRRRGQEARLRCSPMKGHSHVYWYRQLPEEGLKFMVYLQKENIIDESGMPKERFSAEFPKEGPSILRIQQVVRGDSAAYFCASSPPIRNEQYFGPGTRLTVT.

Of note for this clone: The junction does not match germline at one end; this may be a read error. The sample carries other DNA sequences with the same CDR3. This chain links TRBV2 with TRBJ2-7; a possible D gene is TRBD2 (5 bases). This CDR3 region has 12 residues. CDR1 is SNHLY and CDR2 is FYNNEI in the germline V gene. CDR3 protein: CASREGLYEQYF. The CDR3 nucleotides read TGTGCCAGCAGGGAAGGACTCTACGAGCAGTACTTC.

This chain joins TRBV27 and TRBJ2-7; no firm D call. The CDR3 runs to 14 residues. CDR1 and CDR2 (germline): MNHEY, SMNVEV (reference sequence). With 1 base removed from V and 3 bases from J, the gap between germline ends came to 10 bases. The CDR3 here is CASSLLPESYEQYF. CDR3 DNA sequence: TGTGCCAGCAGTTTATTACCCGAAAGCTACGAGCAGTACTTC.

The V call is TRBV18, the J call TRBJ1-2; no clear D. Between the trimmed V and J ends, which lost 2 bases and 0 bases, there was a span of 7 bases. Germline V gives CDR1 KGHSH, CDR2 LQKENI. This CDR3 has 14 amino acids. The CDR3 sequence is CASSPAPSNYGYTF. CDR3 nucleotides: TGTGCCAGCTCACCAGCCCCATCTAACTATGGCTACACCTTC.

J is TRBJ2-5 and V is TRBV5-1; weak D call: TRBD2 (7 bases). V dropped 7 bases and J dropped 1 base, with 20 bases sitting between them. Germline V gives CDR1 SGHRS, CDR2 YFSETQ. This CDR3 is 16 amino acids long. CDR3 residues: CASLPGGGYPQETQYF. CDR3 bases: TGCGCCAGCCTACCTGGGGGGGGCTACCCCCAAGAGACCCAGTACTTC.

This clone was picked up a small number of times. V is TRBV15 and J is TRBJ1-2, with a possible D match to TRBD1 (6 bases). CDR3 size: 17 residues. CDR1 is LNHNV and CDR2 is YYDKDF in the germline V gene (reference sequence). V shed 5 bases and J shed 5 bases, with 24 bases lying between them. For the CDR3, the DNA is TGTGCCACCAGCCTTGGGGTGACGGGGGGCGCGGGGTATGGCTACACCTTC. Translation: CATSLGVTGGAGYGYTF.